The 26 T cell receptor beta chains given below trace back to one sample, sequenced in a study of blood T cell repertoires in COVID-19. TCRdb's copy holds only in-frame clones and misses some; the assay was immunoSEQ multiplex PCR. The table lists 95,000 to 150,000 clones, around 83% of them singletons, with 5.5% to 6% in the top ten. Source material: peripheral blood. All receptors derive from a man at least 80 years old with active or convalescent COVID-19.

This chain connects TRBV21-1 to TRBJ2-4; TRBD2, the D gene given by the table, was not confirmed from the DNA. TRBV21-1 is a known pseudogene. This CDR3 is built from 11 residues. This CDR3 is CASRVEDIQYF. CDR3 coding DNA: TGTGCCAGCAGGGTTGAGGACATTCAGTACTTC.

This clone was found once. V and J are TRBV23-1 and TRBJ1-3; 9 nucleotides agree with TRBD1. TRBV23-1 is placed among ORFs of uncertain function. The CDR3 totals 19 residues. V shed 2 bases and J 3 bases; nucleotides not matched to a gene: 14. The CDR3 sequence: CASSQVTLIQGACGNTIYF. The DNA for the CDR3 is TGCGCCAGCAGTCAAGTTACCTTAATACAGGGGGCTTGTGGAAACACCATATATTTT.

The J gene is TRBJ2-5, the V gene TRBV5-1; D gene unclear. The CDR3 has 13 residues. The germline V gene encodes CDR1 SGHRS and CDR2 YFSETQ. The V end lost 5 bases, the J end lost 2 bases, and 10 bases lay between the germline ends. This chain's CDR3 is CASRAPVQETQYF. In DNA form, the CDR3 reads TGCGCCAGCAGGGCCCCTGTTCAAGAGACCCAGTACTTC.

The chain combines TRBV9 with TRBJ1-2, with 10 bases that match TRBD1. The CDR3 sequence is 16 residues long. In germline, CDR1 is SGDLS, CDR2 YYNGEE. Germline trimming cut 0 bases from V and 7 bases from J; bases unmatched to any gene: 9. The CDR3 sequence: CASSVGSRDRGSGYTF. CDR3 DNA: TGTGCCAGCAGCGTAGGGTCCCGGGACAGGGGTAGTGGCTACACCTTC.

The V call is TRBV7-3, the J call TRBJ1-1; tentatively, D is TRBD1 (6 bases). CDR3 size: 13 residues. CDR1 and CDR2 from the germline V gene are SGHTA and FQGTGA. Trimming cost V 1 base and J 9 bases, with 12 bases left between them. In DNA form, the CDR3 reads TGTGCCAGCAGCTTAAACAGGGAAGGGAAAGCTTTCTTT. Protein sequence: CASSLNREGKAFF.

The chain has TRBV29-1 and TRBJ2-6; D ambiguous. The CDR3 covers 16 residues. The germline gives CDR1 SQVTM, CDR2 ANQGSEA. Trimming took 3 bases from V and 0 from J, leaving 12 bases between them. The CDR3, as DNA: TGCAGCGTTGAGCTAATCCCCGCCTCTGGGGCCAACGTCCTGACTTTC. It codes for CSVELIPASGANVLTF. Looking up the rest from reference TRBV29-1 and TRBJ2-6 gives the full variable domain: SAVISQKPSRDICQRGTSLTIQCQVDSQVTMMFWYRQQPGQSLTLIATANQGSEATYESGFVIDKFPISRPNLTFSTLTVSNMSPEDSSIYLCSVELIPASGANVLTFGAGSRLTVL.

The J gene is TRBJ1-1, the V gene TRBV7-3; 12 positions match TRBD1. Germline V lookup: CDR1 SGHTA, CDR2 FQGTGA. V was pared by 2 bases and J by 2 bases, with 9 bases of the junction left unmatched. The length of the CDR3 is 18 residues. CDR3 DNA sequence: TGTGCCAGCAGCTTATCTCCAAGCGGGACAGGGGGCAACACTGAAGCTTTCTTT. As protein: CASSLSPSGTGGNTEAFF.

The chain employs TRBV25-1 and TRBJ1-5; D is uncertain. The V end was cut by 4 bases, the J end by 3 bases, with 10 bases between. The CDR3 loop spans 14 amino acids. Germline values: CDR1 MGHDK, CDR2 SYGVNS. This CDR3 is CASSALGDNQPQHF. The CDR3 nucleotides are TGTGCCAGCAGTGCTCTCGGGGACAATCAGCCCCAGCATTTT.

The genes are TRBV10-3 and TRBJ1-1; weak D call: TRBD1 (6 bases). V lost 9 bases to trimming and J lost 6 bases, with 14 bases between them. CDR1 is ENHRY and CDR2 is SYGVKD in the germline V gene. The CDR3 has 12 residues. For the CDR3, the DNA is TGTGCCATAACACAGGGTGGCGCTGAAGCTTTCTTT. Its translation: CAITQGGAEAFF.

This clone is medium-sized by share. The chain employs TRBV6-2 or TRBV6-3 and TRBJ2-7; TRBD1 agrees at 8 bases. The germline CDR1 and CDR2 sequences are MNHEY and SVGEGT. This CDR3 has 15 amino acids. With 3 bases clipped from V and 3 bases from J, the junction kept 7 bases outside the gene matches. The CDR3 DNA reads as TGTGCCAGCAGTTATTCGGGAACAGGGGGCTACGAGCAGTACTTC. Translating gives CASSYSGTGGYEQYF.

This rearrangement joins TRBV6-5 to TRBJ2-7, with TRBD1 matching 7 bases. The CDR3 sequence is 14 residues long. Per the germline V gene, CDR1 is MNHEY and CDR2 is SVGAGI. The V gene end was trimmed by 7 bases and the J gene end by 2 bases; junction bases not matched to a gene: 8. CDR3 loop: CASTRTGATYEQYF. The CDR3 region has the DNA TGTGCCAGCACTCGAACAGGGGCCACCTACGAGCAGTACTTC.

The chain is built from TRBV7-2 and TRBJ1-5; 9 nucleotides align to TRBD1. CDR3 size: 17 residues. Germline V gives CDR1 SGHTA, CDR2 FQGNSA. The trim removed 4 bases at V and 7 bases at J, leaving 14 bases unmatched. CDR3 region: CASSSGGGQGIIQPQHF. CDR3 nucleotides: TGTGCCAGCAGCTCCGGTGGGGGACAGGGAATTATACAGCCCCAGCATTTT.

This clone has a single count. The CDR3 spells CAWSTGYSYGYTF. CDR3 DNA: TGTGCCTGGAGTACGGGGTATAGCTATGGCTACACCTTC. This sequence joins TRBV30 and TRBJ1-2, with unresolved D. The V end lost 2 bases, the J end lost 4 bases, and 11 bases lay between the germline ends. This CDR3 has 13 residues. Germline CDR1 GTSNPN, CDR2 SVGIG (reference sequence).

The V gene is TRBV5-1, the J gene TRBJ1-4, with a tentative D call TRBD1 (6 bases). In germline, CDR1 is SGHRS, CDR2 YFSETQ. CDR3 size: 16 residues. The V end was cut by 4 bases, the J end by 3 bases, with 16 bases between. The CDR3 spells CASSPDTGLPNEKLFF. The CDR3 DNA follows: TGCGCCAGCAGCCCTGATACAGGGCTACCTAATGAAAAACTGTTTTTT.

This clone appeared a single time. V is TRBV4-3 and J is TRBJ1-2; 7 bases are shared with TRBD1. Unmatched junction bases numbered 9, after V lost 0 bases and J lost 8 bases. Germline V gene data show CDR1 as LGHNA and CDR2 as YSLEER. The CDR3 sequence is 15 residues long. The chain's CDR3 is CASSQEAYTGEGYTF. The DNA for the CDR3 is TGCGCCAGCAGCCAAGAAGCTTACACAGGGGAAGGCTACACCTTC.

This chain connects TRBV14 to TRBJ1-2; D call uncertain. Germline V gives CDR1 SGHDN, CDR2 FVKESK. V lost 0 bases and J 3 bases, leaving 11 bases between the germline ends. The CDR3 spans 15 residues. As DNA, the CDR3 is TGTGCCAGCAGCCAAGATCGGGGTTACGACTATGGCTACACCTTC. It translates to CASSQDRGYDYGYTF.

J is TRBJ2-5 and V is TRBV7-2, with D perhaps TRBD1 (6 bases). This CDR3 spans 14 amino acids. CDR1 is SGHTA and CDR2 is FQGNSA in the germline V gene. Trimming shortened V by 1 base and J by 3 bases, and 9 bases separated the two germline ends. CDR3 DNA sequence: TGTGCCAGCAGCTTAGAGCGGACAGAAGAGACCCAGTACTTC. As protein: CASSLERTEETQYF.

V is TRBV7-2 and J is TRBJ1-1; D is unclear. CDR1 and CDR2 from the germline V gene are SGHTA and FQGNSA. The ends were cut back, 4 bases at V and 1 base at J, with 10 bases in the middle. CDR3 length: 14 amino acids. CDR3 protein: CASSSLLQNTEAFF. CDR3 coding DNA: TGTGCCAGCAGCTCCCTTTTACAGAACACTGAAGCTTTCTTT.

The chain employs TRBV15 and TRBJ1-6; maybe TRBD1 (6 bases). The germline V gene encodes CDR1 LNHNV and CDR2 YYDKDF (reference sequence). The CDR3 has 15 amino acids. Between the trimmed V and J ends, which lost 0 bases and 5 bases, there was a span of 8 bases. DNA of the CDR3: TGTGCCACCAGCAGAGAGGGGGCGGATAATTCACCCCTCCACTTT. Translated, it gives CATSREGADNSPLHF.

J is TRBJ1-1 and V is TRBV3-1 (or the pseudogene TRBV3-2), with D hard to call. This CDR3 is built from 14 residues. The germline V and J ends were trimmed by 1 base and 1 base, with 7 bases remaining between them. CDR1 is LGHDT and CDR2 is YNNKEL in the germline V gene (reference sequence). In DNA, the CDR3 is TGTGCCAGCAGCCAAGTAGACACGAACACTGAAGCTTTCTTT. This sequence encodes CASSQVDTNTEAFF.

This rearrangement joins TRBV6-5 to TRBJ1-6; D is perhaps TRBD1 (6 bases). Trimming removed 6 bases at V and 6 bases at J, with 12 bases between. The germline CDR1 and CDR2 sequences are MNHEY and SVGAGI. The CDR3 is made up of 14 amino acids. CDR3 loop: CASRAQGGNSPLHF. The CDR3 nucleotides are TGTGCCAGCAGGGCCCAAGGGGGTAATTCACCCCTCCACTTT.

The gene calls are TRBV4-3 and TRBJ2-7, with D tentatively TRBD2 (7 bases). This CDR3 has 16 amino acids. Per germline, CDR1 LGHNA and CDR2 YSLEER. V lost 0 bases, J lost 7 bases, and 19 bases lay in between. The CDR3 reads CASSQDRGGEKGEQYF. CDR3 bases: TGCGCCAGCAGCCAAGACAGAGGGGGGGAAAAAGGGGAGCAGTACTTC.

This clone was seen a single time. This chain's CDR3 is CASKLMDSNYYGYTF. The CDR3 nucleotides are TGTGCCAGCAAGCTCATGGACAGTAACTATTATGGCTACACCTTC. The chain combines TRBV19 with TRBJ1-2, with D maybe TRBD1 (6 bases). V shed 9 bases and J shed 5 bases, with 22 bases lying between them. This CDR3 contains 15 residues. Germline values: CDR1 LNHDA, CDR2 SQIVND (reference sequence). Complete variable domain (other parts from reference TRBV19 and TRBJ1-2): DGGITQSPKYLFRKEGQNVTLSCEQNLNHDAMYWYRQDPGQGLRLIYYSQIVNDFQKGDIAEGYSVSREKKESFPLTVTSAQKNPTAFYLCASKLMDSNYYGYTFGSGTRLTVV.

This rearrangement joins TRBV7-6 to TRBJ2-5, with 14 nucleotides matching TRBD2. CDR3 length equals 16 residues. V was clipped by 5 bases and J by 5 bases; unmatched bases: 7. Germline loops: CDR1 SGHVS, CDR2 FNYEAQ. The DNA of the CDR3 is TGTGCCAGCAGCCTGACTAGCGGGGGGGCCCAGGAGACCCAGTACTTC. Translated, it gives CASSLTSGGAQETQYF.

The chain uses TRBV4-3 and TRBJ2-4; 10 nucleotides agree with TRBD2. V lost 1 base to trimming and J lost 5 bases; unmatched junction nucleotides: 5. The CDR3 is 16 residues long. Germline loops: CDR1 LGHNA, CDR2 YSLEER. CDR3 DNA sequence: TGCGCCAGCAGCCAAGCAGTAGCGGGGGGACAAAACATTCAGTACTTC. Its protein is CASSQAVAGGQNIQYF.

This sequence joins TRBV12-2 and TRBJ1-2; the table gives TRBD1 as D, unverified against the DNA. TRBV12-2 is shown as a pseudogene. CDR3 length: 13 residues. As DNA, the CDR3 is TGTGCAAGTCGCTTACAACAGGGGGGTGGCTACACCTTC. This translates into CASRLQQGGGYTF.